This T cell receptor beta chain comes out of a study of monozygotic twins with inflammatory bowel disease. The study, taken as a whole, reports: Clonotypes shared with others were fewer in IBD patients than in healthy twins, especially with disease activity. Discordant twins had repertoire similarity that did not differ from that of concordant twins, possibly from limited power.

A remark on this clonotype: Its specificity is unknown.

Addition of UMIs with a 6-nucleotide sample barcode was achieved by template switching. Both the TCRalpha cDNA and the TCRbeta cDNA were taken through two nested PCRs, lasting about 17 and 10 cycles. TCRdb reprocessed the 5' RACE reads and keeps a single row for each CDR3 protein, giving no DNA. The table gives fewer than 450,000 distinct CDR3 sequences; the top ten clones make up 2.5% to 3% of it. The CDR3 totals 15 residues. CDR1 and CDR2 (germline): SGHTA, FQGNSA. The chain carries TRBV7-2 and TRBJ1-1; TCRdb proposes TRBD1, but this gene call is untestable without DNA. This clonotype originated in a human donor with ulcerative colitis or Crohn's disease, or a healthy co-twin of an affected twin (not recorded which). Sequenced material: blood. CDR3 residues: CASRGQGAMYTEAFF.